This T cell receptor beta chain was found in a study of cytomegalovirus exposure and HLA in healthy donors. Study details: Out of roughly 170 million T cells, an earlier analysis found fewer than 140 million unique TCR beta sequences in total.

General study results and limits: The study listed under 200 cytomegalovirus-associated TCR beta chains. Within the data, a cluster of highly shared sequence variants was likely a sequencing artifact. What a later analysis reportedly showed was that an Asian-associated ancestry cluster had fewer N-insertions than the roughly 670-donor mean.

The PCR used 60 Vbeta and 13 Jbeta primers. Only in-frame clones appear in the TCRdb table, and some are missing; sequencing was by immunoSEQ multiplex PCR. The sample contains roughly 180,000 clones, 80% of which appear only once. The V gene's germline CDR1 is GTSNPN and CDR2 SVGIG (reference sequence). The CDR3 contains 15 residues. V was clipped by 0 bases and J by 8 bases; unmatched bases: 5. As regards this clone: No antigen is known for it.

The clonotype was recovered from a man in his thirties or forties in good health and CMV-seronegative. The sample comprised PBMCs. This sequence joins TRBV30 and TRBJ1-6; 9 bases are shared with TRBD1. The CDR3 sequence is CAWSVPDRGHSPLHF. The CDR3 DNA reads TGTGCCTGGAGTGTCCCGGACAGGGGCCATTCACCCCTCCACTTT. Combining the CDR3 with reference TRBV30 and TRBJ1-6 gives the whole variable domain SQTIHQWPATLVQPVGSPLSLECTVEGTSNPNLYWYRQAAGRGLQLLFYSVGIGQISSEVPQNLSASRPQDRQFILSSKKLLLSDSGFYLCAWSVPDRGHSPLHFGNGTRLTVT.